A selection of T cell receptor beta chains follows, all from one sample in a study of Ad26.COV2.S vaccination and SARS-CoV-2 variants. Here immunoSEQ multiplex PCR was the method, and the copy in TCRdb shows in-frame clones only, minus some. The top ten clones hold around 1.8% of a sample with fewer than 600,000 clones, roughly nine tenths of them seen once. The sequenced sample was peripheral blood, obtained in a trial of Ad26.COV2.S vaccine versus placebo. These receptors were taken from a person aged 18-65 years who received the Ad26.COV2.S COVID-19 vaccine or a placebo. CDR3s include the opening cysteine and the closing phenylalanine or tryptophan. The order of the fields is D gene, J gene, clone size, V gene, CDR3 DNA, CDR3 protein. The D gene is left open where the match is weak. Clone size is stated in some rows and not others, as once, few, many or a class when expanded.

>TRBD1|TRBJ1-5|few|TRBV6-2/TRBV6-3
TGTGCCAGCAGCAGGGACAGCCCGCGGCAGCCCCAGCATTTT
CASSRDSPRQPQHF
>TRBD2|TRBJ2-3|NA|TRBV6-5
TGTGCCAGCAATATAGCGGGGGGCCTTGTAGATACGCAGTATTTT
CASNIAGGLVDTQYF
>TRBD2|TRBJ2-5|NA|TRBV20-1
TGCAGTGCTAGTTGGCAAGCGGGAGCGCCCCAAGAGACCCAGTACTTC
CSASWQAGAPQETQYF
>TRBD2|TRBJ2-1|NA|TRBV9
TGTGCCAGCAGCGTAGCTTTTGGGTCAACCGGGGGGAATGAGCAGTTCTTC
CASSVAFGSTGGNEQFF
>TRBD2|TRBJ2-1|NA|TRBV5-8
TGTGCCAGCAGCTTGGGACTAGCGGGGGGTGATGAGCAGTTCTTC
CASSLGLAGGDEQFF
>NA|TRBJ2-1|NA|TRBV6-6
TGTGCCAGCAGTGTGAATGAGCAGTTCTTC
CASSVNEQFF
>TRBD1|TRBJ2-1|NA|TRBV28
TGTGCCAGCAGTTTACCCGGGACAGACTACAATGAGCAGTTCTTC
CASSLPGTDYNEQFF
>NA|TRBJ1-2|NA|TRBV13
TGTGCCAGCAGCCGAAACCCCCCGTGGTTCTATGGCTACACCTTC
CASSRNPPWFYGYTF
>NA|TRBJ2-2|NA|TRBV30
TGTGCCTGGAGTTTCCCCGGGGAGCTGTTTTTT
CAWSFPGELFF
>NA|TRBJ1-4|few|TRBV2
TGTGCCAGCAAGGTGGAAAAACTGTTTTTT
CASKVEKLFF
>NA|TRBJ1-2|NA|TRBV19
TGTGCCAGTAGTATAATTTCGGGGGACTATGGCTACACCTTC
CASSIISGDYGYTF
>NA|TRBJ2-1|NA|TRBV18
TGTGCCAGCTCACCACCTTCAGGGTACAATGAGCAGTTCTTC
CASSPPSGYNEQFF
>NA|TRBJ1-4|NA|TRBV21-1
TGTGCCAGCAGCAAATTTAGAGGACCTAGCAATGAAAAACTGTTTTTT
CASSKFRGPSNEKLFF
>NA|TRBJ1-6|NA|TRBV7-9
TGTGCCAGCAGCTTATCGGGCGGCCATAATTCACCCCTCCACTTT
CASSLSGGHNSPLHF
>NA|TRBJ1-2|NA|TRBV12-3/TRBV12-4
TGTGCCAGCAGTTTTGAGGTTGACTATGGCTACACCTTC
CASSFEVDYGYTF
>TRBD1|TRBJ1-6|NA|TRBV6-4
TGTGCCAGCAGTGCCTTAACAGGGGCTAATTCACCCCTCCACTTT
CASSALTGANSPLHF
>NA|TRBJ1-6|NA|TRBV9
TGTGCCAGCAGCGTTCGGGCAGGACGTGATTCACCCCTCCACTTT
CASSVRAGRDSPLHF
>NA|TRBJ2-6|NA|TRBV18
TGTGCCAGCTCACCATTCGACCAGGGCGGCGGGGCCAACGTCCTGACTTTC
CASSPFDQGGGANVLTF
>NA|TRBJ1-6|NA|TRBV28
TGTGCCAGCAGTTTAGGTGTGGGCAATTCACCCCTCCACTTT
CASSLGVGNSPLHF
>TRBD2|TRBJ2-2|NA|TRBV2
TGTGCCAGCAGGGATAGCGGGGGGGTCAACACCGGGGAGCTGTTTTTT
CASRDSGGVNTGELFF
>TRBD1|TRBJ2-7|NA|TRBV6-2/TRBV6-3
TGTGCCAGCAGTTACCCGGGACAGGGCCGCTACGAGCAGTACTTC
CASSYPGQGRYEQYF
>TRBD2|TRBJ2-3|NA|TRBV4-1
TGCGCCAGCAGCCAAGATACAGACCTAGCGGCCGGCGAGGCGCAGTATTTT
CASSQDTDLAAGEAQYF
>NA|TRBJ2-2|NA|TRBV3-1/TRBV3-2
TGTGCCAGCAGCCAAGACGGGCCCGGGGAGCTGTTTTTT
CASSQDGPGELFF
>TRBD1|TRBJ2-2|NA|TRBV4-1
TGCGCCAGCAGCCAAGGGGCAGGGGGCGAAATATACGGGGAGCTGTTTTTT
CASSQGAGGEIYGELFF
>NA|TRBJ1-6|NA|TRBV3-1/TRBV3-2
TGTGCCAGCAGCCGAGGGGGAGACTCACCCCTCCACTTT
CASSRGGDSPLHF
>TRBD1|TRBJ1-1|NA|TRBV11-3
TGTGCCAGCAGCTACGACAGGGGAAACACTGAAGCTTTCTTT
CASSYDRGNTEAFF